This TCR beta chain was observed in a study of human T cells and chemical hapten exposure. Looking at the study overall: For the roughly 26-week duration of the study, patients were given weekly doses of diphenylcyclopropenone on the scalp.

Time point of the sample: pre-sensitization, week 0. Treatment noted: therapeutic diphenylcyclopropenone sensitization with weekly scalp DPC. The authors' total RNA extraction used unfractionated whole blood. Germline values: CDR1 SGHTA, CDR2 FQGNSA. The V end lost 5 bases, the J end lost 6 bases, and 11 bases lay between the germline ends. CDR3 length equals 12 residues. Via MiXCR, TCRdb re-called the RACE reads, giving one row per CDR3 protein. This table has tens of thousands of distinct CDR3 sequences, less than 15% appearing once. Note on this clonotype: Antigen unknown.

Study-level results: TCRs at a frequency above 1 in 1000 stayed unchanged with DPC sensitization. Having alopecia, the donors may differ immunologically from healthy people. The study found expanded TCRs formed significantly more large CDR3 similarity clusters than controls.

The sequences come from whole blood, collected in connection with sensitization to the hapten diphenylcyclopropenone (DPC). V gene TRBV7-2 combines with J gene TRBJ2-7, with D unclear. The receptor was derived from a middle-aged woman with alopecia areata. Some clones in this sample may be carry-over from other donors' samples. The CDR3 nucleotides are TGTGCCAGCAGCCCAGCTCTGGGCGAGCAGTACTTC. Translated: CASSPALGEQYF.